A single sample is the source of the 17 T cell receptor beta chains below, sequenced in a study of blood T cell repertoires in COVID-19. Sequenced by immunoSEQ multiplex PCR; TCRdb stores in-frame clones only, minus some. The table lists approximately 200,000 clones, more than 75% of them singletons. The sequencing input was peripheral blood. The receptors were gathered from a man aged 50-60 years with acute or convalescent COVID-19.

The chain couples TRBV27 to TRBJ1-6; TRBD1 matches at 9 bases. The junction had 9 bases not matched to a gene; V was cut back by 5 bases and J by 10 bases. The CDR3 runs 15 residues. Germline-derived CDR1 and CDR2 are MNHEY and SMNVEV (reference sequence). The CDR3 protein is CASSTLGTGLSPLHF. As DNA, the CDR3 is TGTGCCAGCAGTACCCTTGGGACAGGGCTCTCACCCCTCCACTTT.

This clone was seen only a few times. J is TRBJ1-3 and V is TRBV11-2; D is uncertain. Germline V gene sequence: CDR1 SGHAT, CDR2 FQNNGV. Trimming took off 5 bases at V and 3 bases at J, with 8 bases between the two ends. The CDR3 has 13 residues. The CDR3 is CASSPPVGNTIYF. The CDR3, as DNA: TGTGCCAGCAGCCCTCCCGTTGGAAACACCATATATTTT.

This clone was found many times. The chain employs TRBV7-8 and TRBJ2-7; TRBD1 aligns across 8 bases. Germline assignment: CDR1 SGHVS and CDR2 FQNEAQ. CDR3 length: 14 residues. The ends lost 5 bases at V and 2 bases at J; junction bases unmatched: 5. CDR3 sequence (DNA): TGTGCCAGCAGCCCCCAACAGGGGGCCTACGAGCAGTACTTC. Residues: CASSPQQGAYEQYF.

V is TRBV21-1 and J is TRBJ2-6; TRBD1, the table's D call, lacks a check against the DNA. TRBV21-1 is annotated as a pseudogene. The CDR3 runs to 19 residues. The CDR3 DNA follows: TGTGCCAGCAGCAAAAGAGATTTGGGGCCGGGCCCCTGCTATTTAGTCCTGACTTTC. Translating gives CASSKRDLGPGPCYLVLTF.

This chain links TRBV19 with TRBJ1-1; D is ambiguous. V dropped 5 bases and J dropped 7 bases, with 17 bases sitting between them. The CDR3 extends over 14 amino acids. The germline CDR1 and CDR2 sequences are LNHDA and SQIVND (reference sequence). CDR3 amino acids: CASSGRPLTGEAFF. As DNA, the CDR3 is TGTGCCAGTAGTGGGAGGCCCCTCACCGGTGAAGCTTTCTTT.

This rearrangement joins TRBV7-9 to TRBJ2-1, with TRBD2 matching 7 bases. In germline, CDR1 is SEHNR, CDR2 FQNEAQ (reference sequence). The CDR3 is made up of 16 amino acids. V dropped 1 base and J dropped 5; count of bases not matched to a gene: 8. DNA for the CDR3: TGTGCCAGCAGCTTAGTAAGGACTAGAGTTAACAATGAGCAGTTCTTC. It specifies CASSLVRTRVNNEQFF.

The rearrangement links TRBV19 to TRBJ1-5; D gene unclear. Germline V lookup: CDR1 LNHDA, CDR2 SQIVND (reference sequence). This CDR3 comprises 16 residues. V was clipped by 4 bases and J by 0 bases, with 13 bases between them. CDR3 nucleotide sequence: TGTGCCAGTAGTACCCCCCCAGGATATAGCAATCAGCCCCAGCATTTT. Translated: CASSTPPGYSNQPQHF.

This chain joins TRBV19 and TRBJ1-1, with D perhaps matching TRBD1 (6 bases). CDR3 length: 15 residues. CDR1 is LNHDA and CDR2 is SQIVND in the germline V gene (reference sequence). V lost 10 bases, J lost 7 bases, and 25 bases lay in between. This chain's CDR3 is CATRRDKTGWGEAFF. The CDR3, as DNA: TGTGCCACCCGCCGGGACAAAACAGGTTGGGGTGAAGCTTTCTTT.

The chain uses TRBV18 and TRBJ2-6; the D gene is possibly TRBD2 (6 bases). V was clipped by 3 bases and J by 2 bases, with 8 bases between them. Germline assignment: CDR1 KGHSH and CDR2 LQKENI. The CDR3 spans 15 residues. The CDR3 loop reads CASSPTGAGANVLTF. The CDR3, as DNA: TGTGCCAGCTCACCTACGGGGGCTGGGGCCAACGTCCTGACTTTC.

V and J are TRBV4-1 and TRBJ1-2; maybe TRBD1 (5 bases). Germline CDR1 and CDR2: MGHRA and YSYEKL. V lost 0 bases and J lost 3, with 8 bases in between. The CDR3 totals 14 residues. CDR3 residues: CASSQDLRDYGYTF. The CDR3 DNA sequence: TGCGCCAGCAGCCAAGATCTCAGGGACTATGGCTACACCTTC.

The chain employs TRBV18 and TRBJ2-7; 10 bases align to TRBD1. The CDR3 loop spans 16 amino acids. V gave up 0 bases and J gave up 3 bases; unmatched junction bases: 5. Germline CDR1 and CDR2: KGHSH and LQKENI. The CDR3 DNA is TGTGCCAGCTCACCACCGGGGACAGGGGTCGGCTACGAGCAGTACTTC. Translation: CASSPPGTGVGYEQYF.

This clone was detected once. This sequence joins TRBV5-1 and TRBJ2-5, with TRBD1 as a possible D gene (6 bases). The CDR3 length is 16 residues. V dropped 0 bases and J dropped 5 bases, with 17 bases sitting between them. From germline, CDR1 is SGHRS and CDR2 YFSETQ. The CDR3 coding sequence is TGCGCCAGCAGCTTGGTGGCAGGGGTTGCGAAGGAGACCCAGTACTTC. It encodes CASSLVAGVAKETQYF.

The chain is built from TRBV3-1 (or the pseudogene TRBV3-2) and TRBJ1-1; D gene uncertain. The CDR3 covers 14 residues. Deletions cut 2 bases from V and 5 bases from J, with 12 bases between. CDR1 is LGHDT, CDR2 YNNKEL, per germline (reference sequence). CDR3 sequence: CASSQTVAATEAFF. The CDR3, as DNA: TGTGCCAGCAGCCAAACCGTTGCGGCGACTGAAGCTTTCTTT.

This chain connects TRBV14 to TRBJ1-6, with D possibly being TRBD1 (5 bases). V lost 6 bases and J lost 9, with 12 bases in between. Germline V lookup: CDR1 SGHDN, CDR2 FVKESK. There are 13 residues in the CDR3. For the CDR3, the DNA is TGTGCCAGCAGAGAGTCGGGGGGTTCACCCCTCCACTTT. Residues: CASRESGGSPLHF.

CDR3 nucleotides: TGTGCCAGCAGTGATAGGCGGGAGGCTGAAAAACTGTTTTTT. The encoded protein is CASSDRREAEKLFF. The chain links TRBV6-1 to TRBJ1-4; no reliable D call. Per the germline V gene, CDR1 is MNHNS and CDR2 is SASEGT. Trimming cost V 3 bases and J 7 bases, with 12 bases left between them. CDR3 size: 14 residues.

The chain has TRBV6-4 and TRBJ1-6, with D unclear. Germline V gene data show CDR1 as MRHNA and CDR2 as SNTAGT. Between the trimmed V and J ends, which lost 6 bases and 3 bases, there was a span of 9 bases. This CDR3 comprises 14 residues. CDR3 residues: CASSPGDYNSPLHF. In DNA form, the CDR3 reads TGTGCCAGCAGCCCCGGGGACTATAATTCACCCCTCCACTTT.

The chain joins TRBV6-6 to TRBJ1-4; D is perhaps TRBD1 (5 bases). Germline V gene sequence: CDR1 MNHNY, CDR2 SVGAGI (reference sequence). CDR3 length: 15 residues. V gave up 4 bases and J gave up 0 bases, with 9 bases separating them. The CDR3: CASSSGPSTNEKLFF. CDR3 coding DNA: TGTGCCAGCAGTTCAGGGCCATCAACTAATGAAAAACTGTTTTTT.